This TCR beta chain was captured by sequencing in a study of T cell repertoires in cytomegalovirus infection. Across the study: Public TCR beta signatures indicated both CMV infection and matching HLA type. Study-wide results and limits: The ex vivo response showed dominance by HLA-C-restricted CMV-specific TCR beta clonotypes.

This clonotype was counted a few times. Its specificity is unknown. TCRdb re-called the reads with MiXCR, one entry per CDR3 protein. The table records more than 90,000 distinct CDR3 sequences, over 9% of them present only once. The sequenced sample was PBMCs, sequenced either directly or after in vitro stimulation (not recorded which). This receptor was taken from a human donor in good health (CMV status not recorded). Some clones in this sample may be carry-over from other donors' samples.

The CDR3 spells CASSISHYSNQPQHF. CDR3 in DNA: TGTGCCAGTAGTATATCGCATTATAGCAATCAGCCCCAGCATTTT. The chain couples TRBV19 to TRBJ1-5; the D is unclear. V lost 2 bases, J lost 0 bases, and 8 bases lay in between. In germline, CDR1 is LNHDA, CDR2 SQIVND (reference sequence). This CDR3 comprises 15 residues.